This TCR beta chain was sequenced during a study of T cell changes during pregnancy in multiple sclerosis. Profiling relied on immunoSEQ multiplex PCR, and the TCRdb table lists in-frame clones only, not all of them. Of 90,000 to 95,000 clones detected, 91% appear once; the ten largest clones hold 0.8% to 0.95%. Sequencing was performed on peripheral blood, taken before pregnancy. The sequence came from a female donor with multiple sclerosis, enrolled in a pregnancy study.

The CDR3 here is CASSPNGVRGSEAFF. CDR3 DNA sequence: TGCGCCAGCAGCCCGAACGGGGTCAGGGGATCTGAAGCTTTCTTT. The chain recombines TRBV4-1 with TRBJ1-1; D may be TRBD1 (6 bases). The CDR3 is 15 residues long. The germline V gene has CDR1 MGHRA and CDR2 YSYEKL. V was trimmed by 4 bases and J by 6 bases, leaving 18 bases between them.